This T cell receptor beta chain was profiled in a study of T-cell reconstitution after alpha-beta-depleted transplantation in children. Study-level findings and limits: By one year post-transplant, T-cell counts and diversity largely arose from T cells that were newly produced. Surviving recipient cells, namely T cells and thymic progenitors, were the source of high day-60 TCRbeta diversity in some patients. Reported findings indicate that, about two months after transplant, alpha-beta T cells came from several hundred expanded clones, which were derived from non-depleted graft cells.

This CDR3 comprises 16 residues. CDR1 is DFQATT and CDR2 is SNEGSKA in the germline V gene (reference sequence). V lost 4 bases, J lost 0 bases, and 16 bases lay in between. Unique molecular identifiers featured in how the TCRbeta library was prepared. Each CDR3 protein gets one entry after TCRdb re-called the PCR reads with MiXCR. The table lists around 500,000 distinct CDR3 sequences, under 30% of them singletons, with 13% to 15% in the top ten. Of note for this clonotype: Its cognate antigen is unknown.

The chain carries TRBV20-1 and TRBJ2-1; no clear D. The sequences come from PBMCs, mostly from graft donor cells, collected 360 days after TCRalphabeta/CD19-depleted stem cell transplant. This TCR was sampled from a boy under two years old who had a stem cell transplant for acute myeloid leukemia, so the T cells may come from the graft donor. The DNA for the CDR3 is TGCAGTGCTACATACAGTCGCCCGGTCTCCTACAATGAGCAGTTCTTC. This translates into CSATYSRPVSYNEQFF.